The present T cell receptor beta chain was sequenced within a study of shared clonotypes between healthy human individuals (TCRdb year 2020). About the full investigation: The cohort comprised a couple of women and a few men aged 18 to 49 years. For each donor, three plates each were used for CD4 naive and CD4 memory, two plates were used for CD8 naive, and one plate was used for CD8 memory. To estimate repertoire size and how much clonotype sharing occurs between individuals, the study deeply sequenced the blood TCR repertoires of roughly 5 healthy adults. Different laboratories and diverse techniques were used to prepare libraries and sequence TCR repertoires, to increase sequencing depth and limit assay-specific biases. Between about 0.94 and 10 billion PBMCs per donor were obtained by leukapheresis. Findings and caveats that apply to the study as a whole: Across a handful of donors, 4.5% to 6.5% of naive CD4, roughly 3.8% of naive CD8, approximately 2.5% of memory CD4, and approximately 0.42% of memory CD8 clonotypes were shared. Sampling was restricted to blood, and TCR repertoires in tissue are likely to differ from TCR repertoires in blood. Rarefaction of sorted-subset datasets indicated incomplete sequencing despite the large sequencing depth. The small number of donors limited the genetic and exposure-history diversity represented. Estimated clonotype richness was generally larger for naive than for memory subsets. Clonotypes shared by all four sorted-subset donors showed higher generation probabilities than non-shared clonotypes. Pairwise subsampling led to the expectation that sequencing depth would affect the degree of clonotype sharing among donors.

As regards this clone: Its binding antigen is unknown. Base qualities are not provided; no much larger clone lies one nucleotide away.

Using the deep immunoSEQ assay, multiplex PCR amplified TCR CDR3 regions from genomic DNA. Extracted genomic DNA from each cell subset was distributed evenly across all wells of several immunoSEQ 96-well plates, and each plate was treated as a replicate. For sorted subsets, each replicate PCR was loaded with about 200 ng genomic DNA, equivalent to 25,000 to 30,000 T cell genomes. Purified libraries were measured with a Qubit 3.0 fluorometer, size-checked on a Bioanalyzer 2100, and measured again with the KAPA Library Quantification kit. A separate single-read 150-cycle Illumina NextSeq 550 flow cell was used to sequence each immunoSEQ 96-well plate. Turning to the authors' computational methods: Because the immunoSEQ output held only junctional sequences and lacked quality scores, the filtering could not match the filtering applied to full-length reads. To assign V/J genes and CDR3, sequences were annotated using PyIR, a Python wrapper for IgBLAST v1.9, with IMGT germline references. Any read was removed if the V/J assignment was weak (E-value above 1e-6), the CDR3 was missing, or the read contained stop codons, out-of-frame junctions, or ambiguous translated residues. A V3J clonotype was defined by an identical inferred V gene, J gene, and CDR3 amino acid sequence. Percentage overlap between repertoires was calculated by dividing the number of shared unique clonotypes by the size of the smaller repertoire. Three approaches were used to assess repertoire richness: RTK rarefaction, the Chao1 estimator, and Recon v2.1 estimates of unobserved clonotypes. For all TCRbeta clonotypes obtained by the gDNA method from a handful of donors, generation probabilities were computed with OLGA. TCRdb retrieved this table from immuneACCESS and kept in-frame rearrangements only. Not all clones are present; in checked studies, unresolved V genes account for under half, and no reason is known for the remainder. V and J calls plus clone size are reproduced from that table; the DNA served to infer D and trimming. The sample profile shows more than 2 million clones; 90% to 95% of them were found once. The biggest ten clones account for under 2% of the sample.

CD8 naive samples were obtained by positive selection for CCR7 among CD45RO-negative cells, yielding a CD45RA+CCR7+ population from which TemRA cells were excluded. The donors were healthy, HIV-negative adults who had no recently reported acute infections or vaccinations. All donors were Caucasian adults living in Nashville, Tennessee, USA. Blood was collected by leukapheresis, and PBMCs were isolated by Ficoll-Histopaque density gradient centrifugation and then cryopreserved in liquid nitrogen vapor phase. Analytical flow cytometry was used to check the purity and quantity of every magnetically sorted T cell population. Genomic DNA was isolated from every sorted fraction and measured by UV absorbance on a Nanodrop 2000c. Via the germline V gene, CDR1 is SGHVS and CDR2 FQNEAQ. Including the terminal cysteine and phenylalanine, the CDR3 comprises 16 residues. Kept here is only the CDR3 DNA, which spans 48 bases and is read in frame from base 1. Trimming takes 6 bases off V and 6 bases off J; junction bases not matched to a gene: 15.

The TCR comes from a man aged 18 to 30 in good health. Some clones in this sample may be carry-over from other donors' samples. Sample: naive CD8+ T cells from PBMCs. This specimen's cell subset or site label, per the study, means: CD45RA+CCR7+. The rearrangement joined TRBV7-8 to TRBJ2-5; a stretch of 8 junction bases matches TRBD2. The DNA sequence follows: TGTGCCAGCAGTAGCGGGGAAGAAGGCTATGGGAAGACCCAGTACTTC. Its translation reads: CASSSGEEGYGKTQYF.